Reported below is one T cell receptor (beta chain). Its antigen remains unidentified. No much larger clone exists at a distance of one base, and base qualities are not known. The sample originates from a study of T cell repertoires in cytomegalovirus infection (dated by TCRdb to the late 2010s). Regarding the complete study: The peptide stimulations were aimed at well-studied HLA-B-restricted epitopes as well as recently identified HLA-C-restricted CMV epitopes, whose presentation resists viral immunomodulation. Because public TCR beta signatures pointed to carriage of CMV infection together with the matching HLA type, the HLA type of each donor mattered for the analysis.

The sample's treatment or condition, from its label and the paper: in vitro stimulation with specific CMV peptide epitopes to enrich CMV-specific T cells. The listed sequencing device is Illumina HiSeq 1500. Using fastp trimming at Q25 and MiXCR clonotype assembly, TCRdb reanalyzed the public sequencing data and kept in-frame beta chains. Each entry merges the rows of one CDR3 protein and shows their most common DNA and genes. The sample yields over 120,000 distinct CDR3 sequences; 25% to 35% were counted once. The leading ten clones occupy around half of the sample. On the study overall, not on this receptor specifically: In both this cohort and an independent cohort of some 350 donors, the cumulative frequency of public TCR beta family members distinguished carriers of CMV infection plus the relevant HLA type. In the ex vivo response, HLA-C-restricted CMV-specific TCR beta clonotypes were dominant, and in two of eight donors the single most frequent clonotype came from this HLA-C-restricted group.

The CDR3 spans 15 residues, from the cysteine through the phenylalanine. Solely the CDR3 DNA is kept, with 45 bases framed from the first base. For CDR1 and CDR2, the germline V gene (reference sequence) lists MNHEY and SMNVEV. V is pared back by 7 bases and J by 4 bases, with 19 bases lying between the germline termini. The sequence came from a human donor in good health (CMV status not recorded). Some clones in this sample may be carry-over from other donors' samples. The input for sequencing was CD8+ T cells from cultured PBMCs, taken from culture after CMV antigen stimulation. The chain employs TRBV27 and TRBJ2-5, with TRBD1 as a weak D call on 6 bases. The nucleotide sequence reads as follows: TGTGCCAGCATCGACAGGACTGAATTAGGAGAGACCCAGTACTTC. Translated, it gives CASIDRTELGETQYF.